This TCR beta chain was recovered during a study of T cells after yellow fever vaccination. This clonotype has more than one count but fewer than ten. The authors made TCR cDNA by 5'RACE template switching, adding a universal primer site and UMIs. MiXCR was run by TCRdb on the 5' RACE reads, yielding one entry per CDR3 protein. This sample has around 340,000 distinct CDR3 sequences; approximately 13% occur once, and the top ten carry about 3%. This TCR derives from a young man who received the YFV17D yellow fever vaccine. The material sequenced was CD4+ T cells sorted from PBMCs, taken 15 days after the yellow fever booster vaccination.

The CDR3 loop reads CASSPRGSGWNGYTF. CDR3 sequence (DNA): TGTGCCAGCAGCCCCAGAGGTTCGGGGTGGAATGGCTACACCTTC. The chain carries TRBV7-8 and TRBJ1-2; D call uncertain. The CDR3 spans 15 residues. Per the germline V gene, CDR1 is SGHVS and CDR2 is FQNEAQ. V was trimmed by 5 bases and J by 6 bases, leaving 19 bases between them.